This T cell receptor (beta chain) derives from a study of T cell changes during pregnancy in multiple sclerosis. Assay: immunoSEQ multiplex PCR; the TCRdb copy retains only in-frame clones and omits some. The sample carries some 33,000 clones, around 89% recorded once. V lost 2 bases to trimming and J lost 7 bases, with 23 bases between them. Germline V gene lookup returns CDR1 SGHDN and CDR2 FVKESK. The CDR3 is 17 residues long. The sequence came from a female donor with multiple sclerosis, enrolled in a pregnancy study. The genes are TRBV14 and TRBJ1-2; D may be TRBD1 (6 bases). The sample was CD8+ T cells from peripheral blood mononuclear cells, taken in the third trimester of pregnancy. CDR3 protein: CASSQTKGTLRPVGYTF. The CDR3 nucleotides are TGTGCCAGCAGCCAAACAAAGGGGACACTCCGTCCGGTTGGCTACACCTTC. The full variable domain, completed using reference TRBV14 and TRBJ1-2, is EAGVTQFPSHSVIEKGQTVTLRCDPISGHDNLYWYRRVMGKEIKFLLHFVKESKQDESGMPNNRFLAERTGGTYSTLKVQPAELEDSGVYFCASSQTKGTLRPVGYTFGSGTRLTVV.